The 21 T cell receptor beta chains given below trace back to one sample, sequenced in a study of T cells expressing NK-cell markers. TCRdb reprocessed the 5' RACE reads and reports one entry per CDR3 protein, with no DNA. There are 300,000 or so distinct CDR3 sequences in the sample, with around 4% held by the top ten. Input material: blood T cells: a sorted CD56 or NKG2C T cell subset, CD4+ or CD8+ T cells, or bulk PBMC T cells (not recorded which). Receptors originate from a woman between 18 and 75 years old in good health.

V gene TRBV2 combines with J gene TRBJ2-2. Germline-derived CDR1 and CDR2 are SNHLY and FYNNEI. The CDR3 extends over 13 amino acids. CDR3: CASSDWSTGELFF.

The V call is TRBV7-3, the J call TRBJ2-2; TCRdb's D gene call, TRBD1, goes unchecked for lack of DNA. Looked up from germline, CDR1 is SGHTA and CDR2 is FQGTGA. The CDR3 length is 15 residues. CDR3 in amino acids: CASRLQAANTGELFF.

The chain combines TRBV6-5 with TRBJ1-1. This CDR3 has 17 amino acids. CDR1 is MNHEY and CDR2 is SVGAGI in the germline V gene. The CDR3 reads CASSYSASTRQNTEAFF.

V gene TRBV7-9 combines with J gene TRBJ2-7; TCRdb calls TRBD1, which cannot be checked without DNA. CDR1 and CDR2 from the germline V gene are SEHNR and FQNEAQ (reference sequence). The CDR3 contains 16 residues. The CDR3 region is CASSLPPGVRSYEQYF.

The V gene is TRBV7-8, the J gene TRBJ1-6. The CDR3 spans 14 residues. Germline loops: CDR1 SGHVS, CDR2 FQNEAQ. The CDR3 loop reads CASSLSEGRSPLHF.

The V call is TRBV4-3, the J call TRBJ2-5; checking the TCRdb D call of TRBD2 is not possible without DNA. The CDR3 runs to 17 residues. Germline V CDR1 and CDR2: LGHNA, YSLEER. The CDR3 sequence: CASSQGKWRGGPETQYF.

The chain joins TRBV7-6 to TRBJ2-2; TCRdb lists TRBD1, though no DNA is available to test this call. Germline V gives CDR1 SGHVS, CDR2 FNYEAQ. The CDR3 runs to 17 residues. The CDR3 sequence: CASSFPGGGSSTGELFF. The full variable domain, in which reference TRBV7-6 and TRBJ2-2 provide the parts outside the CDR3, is GAGVSQSPRYKVTKRGQDVALRCDPISGHVSLYWYRQALGQGPEFLTYFNYEAQQDKSGLPNDRFSAERPEGSISTLTIQRTEQRDSAMYRCASSFPGGGSSTGELFFGEGSRLTVL.

CDR3 loop: CASRPHTGREGQYEQFF. This rearrangement joins TRBV7-9 to TRBJ2-1; lacking DNA, the TRBD2 call made by TCRdb goes unchecked. Germline V CDR1 and CDR2: SEHNR, FQNEAQ (reference sequence). The CDR3 length is 17 residues.

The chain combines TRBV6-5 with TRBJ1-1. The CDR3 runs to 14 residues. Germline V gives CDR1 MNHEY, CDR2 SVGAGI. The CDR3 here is CASSYSGRNTEAFF.

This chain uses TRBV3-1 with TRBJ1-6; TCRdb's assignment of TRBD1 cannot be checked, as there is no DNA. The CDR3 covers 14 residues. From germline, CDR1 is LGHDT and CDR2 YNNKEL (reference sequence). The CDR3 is CASSSDRAQSPLHF.

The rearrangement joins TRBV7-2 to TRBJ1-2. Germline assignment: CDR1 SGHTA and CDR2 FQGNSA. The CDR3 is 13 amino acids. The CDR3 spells CASSLDGLSGYTF.

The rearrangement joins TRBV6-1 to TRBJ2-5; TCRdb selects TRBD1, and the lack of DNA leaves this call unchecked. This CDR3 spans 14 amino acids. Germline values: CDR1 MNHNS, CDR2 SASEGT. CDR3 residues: CASSVRTGWETQYF.

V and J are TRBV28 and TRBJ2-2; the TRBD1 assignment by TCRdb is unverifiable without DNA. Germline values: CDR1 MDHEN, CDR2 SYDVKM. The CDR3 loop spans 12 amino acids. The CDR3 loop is CASSPGDGELFF.

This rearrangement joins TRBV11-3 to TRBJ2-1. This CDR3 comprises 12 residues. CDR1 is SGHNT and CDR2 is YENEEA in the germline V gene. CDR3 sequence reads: CASSLDSDEQFF.

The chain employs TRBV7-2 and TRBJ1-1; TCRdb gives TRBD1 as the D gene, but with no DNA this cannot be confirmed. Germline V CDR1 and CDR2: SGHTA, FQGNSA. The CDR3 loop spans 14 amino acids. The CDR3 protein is CASSPRQVNTEAFF.

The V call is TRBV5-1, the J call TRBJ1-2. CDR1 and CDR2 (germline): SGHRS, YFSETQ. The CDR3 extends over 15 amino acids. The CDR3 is CASSLRFQVPYGYTF.

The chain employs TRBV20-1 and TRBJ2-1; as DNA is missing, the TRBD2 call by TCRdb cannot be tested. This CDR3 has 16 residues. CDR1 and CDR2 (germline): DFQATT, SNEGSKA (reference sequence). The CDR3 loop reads CSAHLGTPISYNEQFF.

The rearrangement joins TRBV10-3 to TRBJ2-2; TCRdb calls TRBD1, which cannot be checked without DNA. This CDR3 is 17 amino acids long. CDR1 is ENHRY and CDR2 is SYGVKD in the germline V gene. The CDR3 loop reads CAISGGGAPEMTGELFF.

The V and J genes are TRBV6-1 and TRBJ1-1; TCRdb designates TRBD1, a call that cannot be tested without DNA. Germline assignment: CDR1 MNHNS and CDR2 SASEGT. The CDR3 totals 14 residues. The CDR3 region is CASREGQTGTEAFF.

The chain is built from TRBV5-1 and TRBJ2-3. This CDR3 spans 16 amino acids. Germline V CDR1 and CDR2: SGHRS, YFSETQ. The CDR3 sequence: CASSLAVRSFTDTQYF.

CDR3 amino acids: CSAIPRVSHEQYF. This chain links TRBV20-1 with TRBJ2-7; there is no DNA to check the TCRdb D call of TRBD2. This CDR3 contains 13 residues. The germline V gene encodes CDR1 DFQATT and CDR2 SNEGSKA (reference sequence).